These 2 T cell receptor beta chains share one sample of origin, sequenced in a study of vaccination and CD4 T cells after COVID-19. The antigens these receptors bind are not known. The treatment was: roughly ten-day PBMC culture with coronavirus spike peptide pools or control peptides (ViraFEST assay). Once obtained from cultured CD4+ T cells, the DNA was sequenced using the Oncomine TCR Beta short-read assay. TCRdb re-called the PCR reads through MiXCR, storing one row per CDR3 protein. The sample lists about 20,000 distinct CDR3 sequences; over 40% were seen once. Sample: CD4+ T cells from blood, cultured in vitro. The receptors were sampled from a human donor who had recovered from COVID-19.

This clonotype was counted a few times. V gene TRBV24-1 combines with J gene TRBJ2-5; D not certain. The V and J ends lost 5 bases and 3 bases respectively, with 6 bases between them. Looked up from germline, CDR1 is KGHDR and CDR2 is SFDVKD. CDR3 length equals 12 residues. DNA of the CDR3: TGTGCCACCAGTGCCGGAGAAGAGACCCAGTACTTC. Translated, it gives CATSAGEETQYF.

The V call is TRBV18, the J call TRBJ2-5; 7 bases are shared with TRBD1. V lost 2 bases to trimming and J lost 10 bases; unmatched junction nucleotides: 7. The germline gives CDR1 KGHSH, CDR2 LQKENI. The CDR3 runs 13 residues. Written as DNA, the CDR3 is TGTGCCAGCTCACCAATCTCGCAGGGGGTCCAGTACTTC. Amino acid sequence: CASSPISQGVQYF.